This TCR beta chain was obtained from a study of post-analysis software for immune sequencing data. Note on this clonotype: What it binds is unknown.

The TCR beta cDNA libraries contained unique molecular identifiers. TCRdb analysed the PCR reads with MiXCR anew, one entry per CDR3 protein. The data contain roughly 870,000 distinct CDR3 sequences, under 70% of them seen just once; the ten biggest clones take up around 4.5%. CDR3 length: 14 amino acids. Per the germline V gene, CDR1 is SGHKS and CDR2 is YYEKEE (reference sequence). Overall study results and limits: TRBV5-6, TRBV5-1 and TRBV20-1 belonged to a set of roughly 5 TRBV segments that were more frequent in patients than controls. Samples sharing a preparation batch grouped tightly together when assessed by F measure.

The genes are TRBV5-5 and TRBJ2-7; unclear D gene. Judging by the DNA end, TRBJ2-5 fits better; the J call may be wrong. The sequence came from a girl under 18 with multiple sclerosis. The specimen sequenced was blood. The CDR3 loop is CASSLERHGETQYF. CDR3 bases: TGTGCCAGCAGCTTGGAACGTCACGGAGAGACCCAGTACTTC.